These 5 T cell receptor beta chains share one sample of origin, sequenced in a study of T cells in Graves' hyperthyroidism and ophthalmopathy. TCR beta CDR3 regions were amplified from RNA transcripts. HTBI primers were used for first-round RT-PCR of the TCR CDR3. TCRdb re-called the multiplex PCR reads with MiXCR, one entry per CDR3 protein. The sample consists of about 210,000 distinct CDR3 sequences, over 15% of them appearing once. Material for sequencing was blood. Every receptor here comes from a man aged 50 to 59 with Graves' hyperthyroidism.

This clonotype was seen a handful of times. DNA for the CDR3: TGTGCCAGCAGAGATGGGACAGTGGATAATTCACCCCTCCACTTT. Amino acid sequence: CASRDGTVDNSPLHF. The chain links TRBV6-1 to TRBJ1-6; 7 bases agree with TRBD1. The CDR3 is 15 amino acids. Unmatched junction bases numbered 7, after V lost 6 bases and J lost 5 bases. Germline loops: CDR1 MNHNS, CDR2 SASEGT.

This clonotype was seen many times. The genes are TRBV10-3 and TRBJ2-3; maybe TRBD2 (5 bases). The CDR3 is 18 amino acids. Germline V lookup: CDR1 ENHRY, CDR2 SYGVKD. V was clipped by 4 bases and J by 0 bases, with 20 bases between them. Written as DNA, the CDR3 is TGTGCCATCAGTGTCGGCCGTTCGGCGGGTTCTAGCACAGATACGCAGTATTTT. This codes for CAISVGRSAGSSTDTQYF.

This clonotype was observed a few times. The germline gene is not matched at one end of the junction; a read error may be the cause. The chain combines TRBV5-1 with TRBJ1-4; D may be TRBD1 (6 bases). This CDR3 region has 17 residues. In germline, CDR1 is SGHRS, CDR2 YFSETQ. The CDR3 here is CASSRSGVRAGNGKLFF. In nucleotides, the CDR3 is TGCGCCAGCAGCCGCTCAGGGGTTCGGGCAGGGAATGGAAAACTGTTTTTT.

This clonotype was counted between two and nine times. The chain has TRBV24-1 and TRBJ2-2; the match to TRBD1 covers 7 bases. The CDR3 runs to 16 residues. The V gene end was trimmed by 5 bases and the J gene end by 7 bases; junction bases not matched to a gene: 12. Germline V gene data show CDR1 as KGHDR and CDR2 as SFDVKD. CDR3 residues: CATSAQGVPSDGELFF. The CDR3 region has the DNA TGTGCCACCAGTGCGCAGGGGGTACCTTCTGACGGGGAGCTGTTTTTT.

There are many counts of this clonotype. The V call is TRBV12-3 or TRBV12-4, the J call TRBJ2-1; no definite D call. The V and J ends lost 2 bases and 0 bases respectively, with 17 bases between them. This CDR3 spans 18 amino acids. Here the CDR3 DNA reads TGTGCCAGCAGTTTATCACACTCGATGAAAAGCTCCTACAATGAGCAGTTCTTC. Encoded protein: CASSLSHSMKSSYNEQFF.